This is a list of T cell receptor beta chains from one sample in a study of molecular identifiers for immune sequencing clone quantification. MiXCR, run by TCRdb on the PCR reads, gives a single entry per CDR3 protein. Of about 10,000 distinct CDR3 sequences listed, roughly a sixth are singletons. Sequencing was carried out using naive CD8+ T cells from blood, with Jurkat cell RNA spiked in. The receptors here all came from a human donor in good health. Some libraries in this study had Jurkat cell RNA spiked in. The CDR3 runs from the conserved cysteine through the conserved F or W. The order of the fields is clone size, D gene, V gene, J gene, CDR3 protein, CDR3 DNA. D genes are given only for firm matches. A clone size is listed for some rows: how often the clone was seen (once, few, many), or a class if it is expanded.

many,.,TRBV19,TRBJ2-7,CASSPSHAATYEQYF,TGTGCCAGTAGTCCTTCCCATGCCGCTACTTACGAGCAGTACTTC
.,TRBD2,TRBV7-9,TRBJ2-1,CASSHLAGGYNEQFF,TGTGCCAGCAGTCATCTAGCGGGGGGTTACAATGAGCAGTTCTTC
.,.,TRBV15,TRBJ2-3,CATSSPHRVPDTQYF,TGTGCCACCAGCAGTCCCCATCGGGTGCCAGATACGCAGTATTTT
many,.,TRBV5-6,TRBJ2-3,CASSLSRVTLRDTQYF,TGTGCCAGCAGCTTGTCTAGGGTTACCCTCCGGGATACGCAGTATTTT
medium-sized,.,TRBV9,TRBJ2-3,CASSVALTDTQYF,TGTGCCAGCAGCGTAGCTCTGACAGATACGCAGTATTTT
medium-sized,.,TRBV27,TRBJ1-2,CASSSQDLTDRSLDGYTF,TGTGCCAGCAGTTCACAAGACTTGACCGACAGGTCCCTGGATGGCTACACCTTC
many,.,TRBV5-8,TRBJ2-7,CASSFWDNRGSYEQYF,TGTGCCAGCAGCTTTTGGGATAACCGAGGGTCCTACGAGCAGTACTTC
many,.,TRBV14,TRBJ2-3,CASSPIRLADTQYF,TGTGCCAGCAGCCCGATTCGACTCGCAGATACGCAGTATTTT
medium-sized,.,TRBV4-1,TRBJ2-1,CASSPERTVDNEQFF,TGCGCCAGCAGCCCTGAACGGACGGTAGACAATGAGCAGTTCTTC
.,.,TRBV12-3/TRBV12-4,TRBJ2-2,CASSLVPGELSF,TGTGCCAGCAGTTTAGTCCCCGGGGAGCTGTCTTTT
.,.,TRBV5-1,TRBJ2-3,CASSLEPRDADTQYF,TGTGCCAGCAGCTTGGAACCGAGGGACGCAGATACGCAGTATTTT
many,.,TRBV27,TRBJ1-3,CASSPLTTPGNTIYF,TGTGCCAGCAGTCCCTTGACAACACCTGGAAACACCATATATTTT
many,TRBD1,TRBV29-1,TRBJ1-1,CSAEDRVNTEAFF,TGCAGCGCCGAGGACAGGGTGAACACTGAAGCTTTCTTT
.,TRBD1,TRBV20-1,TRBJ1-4,CSARDLRGLNEKLFF,TGCAGTGCTAGAGATCTCAGGGGGTTGAATGAAAAACTGTTTTTT
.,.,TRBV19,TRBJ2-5,CASSIPGRIQETLYF,TGTGCCAGTAGTATACCTGGACGGATCCAAGAGACCCTGTACTTC
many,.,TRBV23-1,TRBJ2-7,CASSQSLALPDLYEQYF,TGCGCCAGCAGTCAATCGTTAGCGCTTCCCGATTTATACGAGCAGTACTTC
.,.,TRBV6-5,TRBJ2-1,CASSSVGYGNEQFF,TGTGCCAGCAGTTCAGTAGGCTACGGAAATGAGCAGTTCTTC
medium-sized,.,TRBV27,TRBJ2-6,CASSFGANVLTF,TGTGCCAGCAGTTTTGGGGCCAACGTCCTGACTTTC
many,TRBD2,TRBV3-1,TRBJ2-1,CASSQSAGGSDNEQFF,TGTGCCAGCAGCCAGAGCGCGGGAGGGTCGGACAATGAGCAGTTCTTC
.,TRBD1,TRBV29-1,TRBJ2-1,CSVEGTGGFVDEQFF,TGCAGCGTTGAAGGGACAGGGGGTTTCGTCGATGAGCAGTTCTTC
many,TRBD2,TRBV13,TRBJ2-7,CASSLGLIPGLAGPKEQYF,TGTGCCAGCAGCTTAGGCCTGATCCCGGGACTAGCGGGACCAAAGGAGCAGTACTTC
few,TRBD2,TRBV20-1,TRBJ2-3,CSARALAGDGDTQYF,TGCAGTGCTAGAGCTCTAGCGGGAGACGGAGATACGCAGTATTTT
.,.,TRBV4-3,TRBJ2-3,CASSQAAGQSTDTQYF,TGCGCCAGCAGCCAAGCGGCGGGGCAGAGCACAGATACGCAGTATTTC
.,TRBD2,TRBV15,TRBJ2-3,CATSRLAGGGAATQYF,TGTGCCACCAGCAGACTAGCGGGAGGGGGTGCAGCTACGCAGTATTTT
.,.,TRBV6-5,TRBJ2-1,CASSYSTGAYNEQFF,TGTGCCAGCAGTTACTCAACGGGAGCCTACAATGAGCAGTTCTTC
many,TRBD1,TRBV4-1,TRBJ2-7,CASSQVLGQVSYEQYF,TGCGCCAGCAGCCAAGTCTTGGGACAGGTATCCTACGAGCAGTACTTC
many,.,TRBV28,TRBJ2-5,CASSLHRSKGETQYF,TGTGCCAGCAGTTTGCACAGGTCTAAAGGGGAGACCCAGTACTTC
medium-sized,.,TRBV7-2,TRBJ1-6,CASSHVTRAHNSPLHF,TGTGCCAGCAGCCACGTGACCCGGGCCCATAATTCACCCCTCCACTTT
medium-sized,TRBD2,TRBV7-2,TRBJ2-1,CASSLLLAGGSSYNEQFF,TGTGCCAGCAGCTTACTACTAGCGGGAGGGAGCTCTTACAATGAGCAGTTCTTC
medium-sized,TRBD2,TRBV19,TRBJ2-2,CASSINTPGLAGVFTGELFF,TGTGCCAGTAGTATAAACACACCGGGACTAGCGGGAGTTTTCACCGGGGAGCTGTTTTTT
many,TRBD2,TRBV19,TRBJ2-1,CASRIPGLAGNEQFF,TGTGCCAGCAGAATTCCGGGACTAGCGGGAAATGAGCAGTTCTTC
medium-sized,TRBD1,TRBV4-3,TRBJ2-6,CASSATGEGPGANVLTF,TGCGCCAGCAGCGCTACAGGGGAAGGGCCTGGGGCCAACGTCCTGACTTTC
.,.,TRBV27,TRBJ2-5,CASSSLKQETQYF,TGTGCCAGCAGTTCCCTAAAACAAGAGACCCAGTACTTC
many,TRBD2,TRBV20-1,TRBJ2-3,CSAKAYLESGRPYGQGDTQYF,TGCAGTGCTAAAGCCTACCTAGAAAGCGGGAGGCCTTACGGGCAGGGAGATACGCAGTATTTT
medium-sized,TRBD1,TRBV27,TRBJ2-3,CASSLYGTGLDTQYF,TGTGCCAGCAGTTTATATGGGACAGGGTTAGATACGCAGTATTTT
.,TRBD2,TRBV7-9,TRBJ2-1,CARTRGSADEQFF,TGTGCCAGGACTCGCGGGAGTGCAGATGAGCAGTTCTTC
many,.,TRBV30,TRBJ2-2,CAWGGGRELFF,TGTGCCTGGGGGGGTGGCCGGGAGCTGTTTTTT
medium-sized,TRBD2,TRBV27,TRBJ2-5,CASGTSVETQYF,TGTGCCAGCGGGACTAGCGTGGAGACCCAGTACTTC
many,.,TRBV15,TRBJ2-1,CATSREPEDNEQFF,TGTGCCACCAGCAGAGAACCCGAAGACAATGAGCAGTTCTTC
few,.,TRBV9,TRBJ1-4,CASSPPLGYEGREKLFF,TGTGCCAGCAGCCCCCCGTTGGGGTACGAGGGTCGTGAAAAACTGTTTTTT
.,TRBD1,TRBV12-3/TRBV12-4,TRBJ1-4,CASSPPIMGQGEKLFF,TGTGCCAGCAGTCCCCCTATTATGGGACAGGGAGAAAAACTGTTTTTT
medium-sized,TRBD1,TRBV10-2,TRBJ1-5,CASSEPGQGVNQPQHF,TGCGCCAGCAGTGAGCCGGGACAGGGGGTCAATCAGCCCCAGCATTTT
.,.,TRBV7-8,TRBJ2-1,CASSFTKYNEQFF,TGTGCCAGCAGCTTTACGAAATACAATGAGCAGTTCTTC
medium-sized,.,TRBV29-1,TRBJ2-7,CSVEEDYASYEQYF,TGCAGCGTTGAAGAGGATTACGCCTCCTACGAGCAGTACTTC
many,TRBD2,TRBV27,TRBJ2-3,CASSLGLAGATDTQYF,TGTGCCAGCAGCTTGGGACTAGCGGGAGCAACAGATACGCAGTATTTT
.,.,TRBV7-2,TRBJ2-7,CASSLGTGGLSSYEQYF,TGTGCCAGCAGCTTAGGAACTGGGGGCCTTAGCTCCTACGAGCAGTACTTC
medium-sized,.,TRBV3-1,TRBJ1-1,CASSQGGVTEAFF,TGTGCCAGCAGCCAAGGCGGGGTTACTGAAGCTTTCTTT
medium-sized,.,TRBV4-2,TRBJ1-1,CASSSYRNTEAFF,TGTGCCAGCAGCTCCTACAGGAACACTGAAGCTTTCTTT
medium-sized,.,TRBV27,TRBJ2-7,CASSRDAPTYEQYF,TGTGCCAGCAGTCGGGACGCCCCAACCTACGAGCAGTACTTC
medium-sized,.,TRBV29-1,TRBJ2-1,CSVDRQSEQFF,TGCAGCGTTGATAGACAGTCTGAGCAGTTCTTC
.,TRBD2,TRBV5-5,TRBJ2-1,CASSSGSSYNEQFF,TGTGCCAGCTCCAGCGGGAGCTCCTACAATGAGCAGTTCTTC
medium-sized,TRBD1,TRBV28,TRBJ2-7,CASSSGTGLSEQYF,TGTGCCAGCAGTTCCGGGACAGGGCTCTCCGAGCAGTACTTC